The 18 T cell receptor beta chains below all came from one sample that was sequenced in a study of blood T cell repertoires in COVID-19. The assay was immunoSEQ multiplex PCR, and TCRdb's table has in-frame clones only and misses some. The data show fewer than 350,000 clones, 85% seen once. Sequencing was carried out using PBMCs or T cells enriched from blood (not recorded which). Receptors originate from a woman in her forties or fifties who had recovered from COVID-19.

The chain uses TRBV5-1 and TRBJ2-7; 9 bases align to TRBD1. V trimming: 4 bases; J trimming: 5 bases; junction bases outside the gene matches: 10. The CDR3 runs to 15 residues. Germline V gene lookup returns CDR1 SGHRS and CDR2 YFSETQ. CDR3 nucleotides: TGCGCCAGCAGCCTAGAGGGACAGGGTTTTGACGAGCAGTACTTC. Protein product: CASSLEGQGFDEQYF.

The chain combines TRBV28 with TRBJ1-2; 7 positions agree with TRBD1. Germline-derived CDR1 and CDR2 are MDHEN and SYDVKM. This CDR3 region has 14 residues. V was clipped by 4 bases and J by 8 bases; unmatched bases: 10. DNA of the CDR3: TGTGCCAGCAGTTCGGGACAGATAGTGGGAGGCTACACCTTC. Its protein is CASSSGQIVGGYTF.

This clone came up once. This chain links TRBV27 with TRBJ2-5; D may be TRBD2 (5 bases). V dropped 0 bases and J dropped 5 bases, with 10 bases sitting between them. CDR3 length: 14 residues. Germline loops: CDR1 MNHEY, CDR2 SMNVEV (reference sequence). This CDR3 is CASSLSTRGETQYF. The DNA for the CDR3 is TGTGCCAGCAGTTTATCCACTCGAGGGGAGACCCAGTACTTC.

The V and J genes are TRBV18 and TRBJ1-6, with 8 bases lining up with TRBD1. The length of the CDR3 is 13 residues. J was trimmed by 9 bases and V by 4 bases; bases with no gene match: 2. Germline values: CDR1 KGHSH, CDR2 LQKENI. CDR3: CASSQQGGSPLHF. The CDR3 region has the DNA TGTGCCAGCTCACAACAGGGGGGTTCACCCCTCCACTTT.

The CDR3 loop reads CASSLWGGFRDYEQYF. CDR3 DNA: TGTGCCAGCAGCTTGTGGGGGGGATTCCGGGACTACGAGCAGTACTTC. V gene TRBV5-6 combines with J gene TRBJ2-7, with 7 bases matching TRBD2. The CDR3 contains 16 residues. Germline trimming cut 1 base from V and 3 bases from J; bases unmatched to any gene: 10. The germline V gene encodes CDR1 SGHDT and CDR2 YYEEEE.

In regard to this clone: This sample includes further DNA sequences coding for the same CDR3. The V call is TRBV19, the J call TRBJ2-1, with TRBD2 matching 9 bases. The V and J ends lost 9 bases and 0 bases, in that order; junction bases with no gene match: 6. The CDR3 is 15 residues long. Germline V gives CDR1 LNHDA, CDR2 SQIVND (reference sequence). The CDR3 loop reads CASRTSGPSYNEQFF. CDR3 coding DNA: TGTGCCAGCCGTACTAGCGGGCCCTCCTACAATGAGCAGTTCTTC.

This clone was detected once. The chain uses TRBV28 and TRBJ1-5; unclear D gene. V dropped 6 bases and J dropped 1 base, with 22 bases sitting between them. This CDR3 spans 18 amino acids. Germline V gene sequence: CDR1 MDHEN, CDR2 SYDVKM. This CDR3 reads CASSRPGPPGVSNQPQHF. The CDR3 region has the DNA TGTGCCAGCAGCAGACCCGGGCCACCGGGAGTGAGCAATCAGCCCCAGCATTTT.

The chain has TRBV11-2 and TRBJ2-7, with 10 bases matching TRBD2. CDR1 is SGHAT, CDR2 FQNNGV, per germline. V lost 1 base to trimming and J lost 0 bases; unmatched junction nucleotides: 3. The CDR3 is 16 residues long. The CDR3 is CASSLGGTSVSYEQYF. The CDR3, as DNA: TGTGCCAGCAGCTTAGGGGGGACTAGCGTCTCCTACGAGCAGTACTTC. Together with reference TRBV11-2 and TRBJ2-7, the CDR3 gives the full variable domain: EAGVAQSPRYKIIEKRQSVAFWCNPISGHATLYWYQQILGQGPKLLIQFQNNGVVDDSQLPKDRFSAERLKGVDSTLKIQPAKLEDSAVYLCASSLGGTSVSYEQYFGPGTRLTVT.

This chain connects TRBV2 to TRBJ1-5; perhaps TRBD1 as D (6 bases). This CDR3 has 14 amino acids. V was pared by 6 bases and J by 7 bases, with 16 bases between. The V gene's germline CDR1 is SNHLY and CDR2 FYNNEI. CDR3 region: CASSGAGAKQPQHF. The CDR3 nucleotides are TGTGCCAGCAGCGGGGCAGGGGCGAAACAGCCCCAGCATTTT.

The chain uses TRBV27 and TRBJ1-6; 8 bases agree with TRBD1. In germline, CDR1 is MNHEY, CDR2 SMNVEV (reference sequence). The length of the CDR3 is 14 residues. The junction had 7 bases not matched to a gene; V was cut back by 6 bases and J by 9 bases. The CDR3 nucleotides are TGTGCCAGCAGCCCAGGGGGCAGTGGTTCACCCCTCCACTTT. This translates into CASSPGGSGSPLHF.

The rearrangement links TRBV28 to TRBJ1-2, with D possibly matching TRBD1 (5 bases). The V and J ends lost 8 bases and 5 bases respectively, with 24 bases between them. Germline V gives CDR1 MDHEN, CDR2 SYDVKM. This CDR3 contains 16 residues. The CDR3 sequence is CASVNPSGGKGYGYTF. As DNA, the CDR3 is TGTGCCAGCGTAAATCCTTCGGGGGGGAAAGGATATGGCTACACCTTC.

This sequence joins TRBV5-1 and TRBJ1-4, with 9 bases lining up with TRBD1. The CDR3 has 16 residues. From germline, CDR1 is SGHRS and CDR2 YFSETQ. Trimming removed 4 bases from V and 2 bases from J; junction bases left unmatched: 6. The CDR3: CASSPIQGATNEKLFF. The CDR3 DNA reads TGCGCCAGCAGCCCAATACAGGGGGCCACTAATGAAAAACTGTTTTTT.

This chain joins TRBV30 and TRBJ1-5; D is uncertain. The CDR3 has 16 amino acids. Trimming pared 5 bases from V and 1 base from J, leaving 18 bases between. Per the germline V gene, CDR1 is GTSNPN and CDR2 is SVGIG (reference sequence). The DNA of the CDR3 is TGTGCCTGGCGATCTGCGGGAAAATGGAGCAATCAGCCCCAGCATTTT. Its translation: CAWRSAGKWSNQPQHF.

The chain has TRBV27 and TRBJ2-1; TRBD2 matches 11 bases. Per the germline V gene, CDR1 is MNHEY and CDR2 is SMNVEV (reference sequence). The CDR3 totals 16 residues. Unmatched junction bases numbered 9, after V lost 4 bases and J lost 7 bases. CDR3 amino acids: CASSSQLAGVGNEQFF. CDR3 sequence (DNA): TGTGCCAGCAGTTCCCAACTAGCGGGAGTTGGGAATGAGCAGTTCTTC.

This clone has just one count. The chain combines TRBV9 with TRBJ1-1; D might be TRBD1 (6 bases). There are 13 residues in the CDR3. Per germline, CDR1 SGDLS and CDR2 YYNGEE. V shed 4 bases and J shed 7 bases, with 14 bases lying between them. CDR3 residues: CASSTRDTSEAFF. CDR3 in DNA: TGTGCCAGCAGCACCCGGGACACTAGTGAAGCTTTCTTT.

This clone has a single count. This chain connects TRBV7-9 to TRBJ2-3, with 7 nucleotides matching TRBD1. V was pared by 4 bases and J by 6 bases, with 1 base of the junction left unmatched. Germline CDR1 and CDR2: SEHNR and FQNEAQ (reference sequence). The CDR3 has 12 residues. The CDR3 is CASSSTGDTQYF. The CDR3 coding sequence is TGTGCCAGCAGCTCGACAGGGGATACGCAGTATTTT.

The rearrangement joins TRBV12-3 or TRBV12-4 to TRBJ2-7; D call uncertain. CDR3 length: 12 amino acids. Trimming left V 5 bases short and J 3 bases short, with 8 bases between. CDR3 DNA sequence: TGTGCCAGCAGTCTCAACATCTACGAGCAGTACTTC. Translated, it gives CASSLNIYEQYF.

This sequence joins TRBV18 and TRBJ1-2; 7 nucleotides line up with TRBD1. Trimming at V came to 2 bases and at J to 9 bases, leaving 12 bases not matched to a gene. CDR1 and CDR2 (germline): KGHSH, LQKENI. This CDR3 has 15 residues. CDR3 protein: CASSPWFQGEESYTF. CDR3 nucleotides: TGTGCCAGCTCACCATGGTTTCAGGGGGAGGAAAGCTACACCTTC.